This record covers a single T cell receptor (beta chain). The table came from immunoSEQ multiplex PCR; TCRdb's copy has only in-frame clones and leaves some out. The data contain 10,000 to 15,000 clones, 90% to 95% of them singletons. The V end lost 5 bases, the J end lost 2 bases, and 9 bases lay between the germline ends. Germline lookup yields CDR1 SGHTA and CDR2 FQGTGA. This CDR3 is 13 amino acids long. These data are taken from a study of T cell changes during pregnancy in multiple sclerosis. The receptor was isolated from a female donor with multiple sclerosis, enrolled in a pregnancy study. The V and J genes are TRBV7-3 and TRBJ2-5, with D perhaps matching TRBD2 (5 bases). The sequencing here drew on CD4+ T cells from peripheral blood mononuclear cells, taken before pregnancy. This CDR3 is CASSPRGQETQYF. The CDR3, as DNA: TGTGCCAGCAGCCCCCGGGGTCAAGAGACCCAGTACTTC.